This TCR beta chain was captured in a study of cytomegalovirus exposure and HLA in healthy donors. Broader study findings: Trimming of TCR beta V- and J-genes showed a link, identified in a later analysis, to a missense DCLRE1C variant. Some V segments could not be told apart, so they were left out, TRBV6-2 and TRBV6-3 among them. Reports state that TCR beta sequences accurately predicted most subjects' HLA-A and HLA-B alleles.

Primers: 60 Vbeta forward and 13 Jbeta reverse. Some clones are missing from TCRdb's copy, which holds only in-frame ones; the method was immunoSEQ multiplex PCR. The sample has roughly 120,000 clones; 70% to 85% are singletons. V lost 8 bases and J lost 8; bases outside the gene matches: 8. CDR1 LNHDA and CDR2 SQIVND come from the germline V gene (reference sequence). The CDR3 has 13 amino acids. Of note for this clone: Antigen specificity is unknown.

The sequence came from a man in his forties or fifties in good health and CMV-seropositive. The chain is built from TRBV19 and TRBJ1-4; 7 bases map to TRBD1. Source material: PBMCs. The CDR3 sequence: CASRQGIGEKLFF. For the CDR3, the DNA is TGTGCCAGTCGACAGGGAATAGGCGAAAAACTGTTTTTT.